These 4 T cell receptor beta chains were sequenced from one sample in a study of response to subunit inactivated influenza vaccine. TCRdb independently ran MiXCR on the RT-PCR reads; one entry per CDR3 protein. The data show 290,000 or so distinct CDR3 sequences, 20% to 25% seen once. Sample: PBMCs from blood, taken about 20 months after vaccination. These receptors originate from a man between 50 and 75 years old who received an inactivated influenza vaccine.

This clonotype turned up a few times. The V call is TRBV29-1, the J call TRBJ2-7, with 7 bases fitting TRBD1. The junction had 17 bases not matched to a gene; V was cut back by 7 bases and J by 2 bases. The germline CDR1 and CDR2 sequences are SQVTM and ANQGSEA. The length of the CDR3 is 16 residues. CDR3 DNA: TGCAGCGCCATCTTCCCAAGGACAGGCGTAACCTACGAGCAGTACTTC. Translated: CSAIFPRTGVTYEQYF.

CDR3 in amino acids: CASSLTGQDTEAFF. CDR3 in DNA: TGTGCCAGCAGCTTAACCGGACAGGACACTGAAGCTTTCTTT. This rearrangement joins TRBV11-2 to TRBJ1-1; TRBD1 agrees at 7 bases. The V segment lost 2 bases and the J segment 3 bases; nucleotides outside the gene matches: 3. Germline V gene data show CDR1 as SGHAT and CDR2 as FQNNGV. CDR3 length: 14 residues.

This chain joins TRBV10-2 and TRBJ2-7; 8 bases are a match to TRBD1. This CDR3 contains 14 residues. CDR1 is WSHSY, CDR2 SAAADI, per germline. V lost 4 bases and J lost 0; bases outside the gene matches: 2. The CDR3 protein is CASSGTGISYEQYF. The CDR3 DNA reads TGCGCCAGCAGTGGGACAGGGATCTCCTACGAGCAGTACTTC.

This clonotype was picked up a small number of times. The chain employs TRBV20-1 and TRBJ1-2, with TRBD1 identical over 8 bases. The CDR3 contains 12 residues. Germline V gene lookup returns CDR1 DFQATT and CDR2 SNEGSKA (reference sequence). With 4 bases clipped from V and 8 bases from J, the junction kept 6 bases outside the gene matches. CDR3 region: CSATGTGKGYTF. The CDR3 bases are TGCAGTGCTACCGGGACAGGAAAGGGCTACACCTTC.